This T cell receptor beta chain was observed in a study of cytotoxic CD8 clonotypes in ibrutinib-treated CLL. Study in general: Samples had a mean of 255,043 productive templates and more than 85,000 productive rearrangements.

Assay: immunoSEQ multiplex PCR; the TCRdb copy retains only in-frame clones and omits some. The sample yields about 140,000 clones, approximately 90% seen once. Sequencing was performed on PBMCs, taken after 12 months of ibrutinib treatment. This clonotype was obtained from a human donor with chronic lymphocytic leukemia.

The CDR3 loop is CASSQDQRSGYRGDEQFF. CDR3 bases: TGCGCCAGCAGCCAAGATCAAAGATCTGGCTACAGGGGAGATGAGCAGTTCTTC. The V call is TRBV4-1, the J call TRBJ2-1; 7 bases fit TRBD1. This CDR3 region has 18 residues. V lost 0 bases to trimming and J lost 8 bases; unmatched junction nucleotides: 16. Germline-derived CDR1 and CDR2 are MGHRA and YSYEKL.